This entry describes one TCR beta chain. This sample was taken from a study of blood T cell repertoires in COVID-19. The repertoire was sequenced with immunoSEQ multiplex PCR; TCRdb's copy has only in-frame clones and lacks some. The sample consists of more than 45,000 clones, approximately 84% of them appearing once. The CDR3 has 15 residues. The V segment lost 6 bases and the J segment 7 bases; nucleotides outside the gene matches: 9. Germline-derived CDR1 and CDR2 are SGHRS and YFSETQ. V and J are TRBV5-1 and TRBJ2-1; 11 bases align to TRBD2. The source of this sequence is a human donor in a cohort sampled during active COVID-19. Sequenced: peripheral blood. CDR3 bases: TGCGCCAGCATCCAGATAGCGGGAGGGATAAATGAGCAGTTCTTC. It specifies CASIQIAGGINEQFF.